These 27 T cell receptor beta chains came from one sample sequenced in a study of memory CD4+ T cells and cytomegalovirus serostatus. The table came from immunoSEQ multiplex PCR; TCRdb's copy has only in-frame clones and leaves some out. The repertoire holds around 53,000 clones, 80% to 85% seen once, with 1.3% to 1.5% in the top ten. Single viable CD3+CD4+CD8-CD45RO+ cells were sorted as the memory CD4+ T cells. Sequencing input: memory CD4+ T cells from blood. These receptors all come from an adult in good health and CMV-seropositive.

The V call is TRBV4-1, the J call TRBJ1-1; D is possibly TRBD1 (6 bases). This CDR3 contains 14 residues. Trimming stripped 4 bases from V and 4 bases from J, with 13 bases between. In germline, CDR1 is MGHRA, CDR2 YSYEKL. The CDR3 region is CASSRGRAFTEAFF. The CDR3 DNA sequence: TGCGCCAGCAGCCGGGGGCGAGCCTTCACTGAAGCTTTCTTT.

The chain recombines TRBV7-8 with TRBJ2-5, with D maybe TRBD2 (7 bases). This CDR3 has 15 amino acids. Between the trimmed V and J ends, which lost 0 bases and 4 bases, there was a span of 12 bases. Looked up from germline, CDR1 is SGHVS and CDR2 is FQNEAQ. CDR3 protein: CASSLAGGAGETQYF. CDR3 coding DNA: TGTGCCAGCAGCTTAGCTGGGGGGGCGGGAGAGACCCAGTACTTC.

This chain joins TRBV11-3 and TRBJ2-3; 14 bases map to TRBD2. This CDR3 comprises 17 residues. Germline V gives CDR1 SGHNT, CDR2 YENEEA. V lost 5 bases and J lost 4; bases outside the gene matches: 8. In DNA form, the CDR3 reads TGTGCCAGCAGCCCCGGGACTAGCGGGAGTTCGGCAGATACGCAGTATTTT. This translates into CASSPGTSGSSADTQYF. The full variable domain, its missing parts supplied by reference TRBV11-3 and TRBJ2-3, is EAGVVQSPRYKIIEKKQPVAFWCNPISGHNTLYWYLQNLGQGPELLIRYENEEAVDDSQLPKDRFSAERLKGVDSTLKIQPAELGDSAVYLCASSPGTSGSSADTQYFGPGTRLTVL.

The chain employs TRBV4-3 and TRBJ2-3; D ambiguous. The germline gives CDR1 LGHNA, CDR2 YSLEER. The CDR3 contains 14 residues. V lost 1 base and J 1 base, leaving 6 bases between the germline ends. The CDR3 region is CASSQVAGTDTQYF. CDR3 bases: TGCGCCAGCAGCCAAGTCGCGGGCACAGATACGCAGTATTTT.

This rearrangement joins TRBV7-6 to TRBJ1-1, with D tentatively TRBD1 (6 bases). This CDR3 region has 14 residues. Germline lookup yields CDR1 SGHVS and CDR2 FNYEAQ. Trimming pared 5 bases from V and 5 bases from J, leaving 15 bases between. The CDR3 protein is CASSRGGARTEAFF. CDR3 bases: TGTGCCAGCAGCCGCGGGGGGGCGAGGACTGAAGCTTTCTTT. Supplemented by reference TRBV7-6 and TRBJ1-1, the full variable domain reads GAGVSQSPRYKVTKRGQDVALRCDPISGHVSLYWYRQALGQGPEFLTYFNYEAQQDKSGLPNDRFSAERPEGSISTLTIQRTEQRDSAMYRCASSRGGARTEAFFGQGTRLTVV.

V usage is TRBV5-6 and J usage is TRBJ1-5; possible D gene TRBD1, 5 bases. The V end lost 0 bases, the J end lost 10 bases, and 17 bases lay between the germline ends. In germline, CDR1 is SGHDT, CDR2 YYEEEE. The CDR3 has 15 amino acids. In DNA, the CDR3 is TGTGCCAGCAGCTTGGGGATGGGGACGGGGAGTCCCCAGCATTTT. This translates into CASSLGMGTGSPQHF. Based on the CDR3 plus reference TRBV5-6 and TRBJ1-5, the full variable domain is DAGVTQSPTHLIKTRGQQVTLRCSPKSGHDTVSWYQQALGQGPQFIFQYYEEEERQRGNFPDRFSGHQFPNYSSELNVNALLLGDSALYLCASSLGMGTGSPQHFGDGTRLSIL.

The rearrangement links TRBV6-1 to TRBJ1-2; D ambiguous. There are 13 residues in the CDR3. The germline V and J ends were trimmed by 2 bases and 0 bases, with 4 bases remaining between them. Germline CDR1 and CDR2: MNHNS and SASEGT. CDR3 protein: CASSESTNYGYTF. The CDR3 DNA reads as TGTGCCAGCAGTGAATCAACTAACTATGGCTACACCTTC.

This clone was counted between two and nine times. The gene calls are TRBV2 and TRBJ2-4, with 7 nucleotides matching TRBD2. The junction had 6 bases not matched to a gene; V was cut back by 0 bases and J by 7 bases. This CDR3 comprises 15 residues. The germline V gene encodes CDR1 SNHLY and CDR2 FYNNEI. The CDR3 loop reads CASSEAVTSLNIQYF. The CDR3 bases are TGTGCCAGCAGTGAAGCTGTGACTAGCTTGAACATTCAGTACTTC.

CDR3 nucleotides: TGTGCCAGCAGCCTGTGGACAGGGAGTAACACTGAAGCTTTCTTT. Its protein product is CASSLWTGSNTEAFF. V is TRBV14 and J is TRBJ1-1, with 8 bases matching TRBD1. From germline, CDR1 is SGHDN and CDR2 FVKESK. This CDR3 region has 15 residues. V lost 4 bases and J lost 2; bases outside the gene matches: 6.

J is TRBJ1-1 and V is TRBV5-4, with D uncertain. V gave up 4 bases and J gave up 6 bases, with 10 bases separating them. CDR1 is SGHNT, CDR2 YYREEE, per germline (reference sequence). This CDR3 contains 12 residues. In nucleotides, the CDR3 is TGTGCCAGCAGCCGTGATTGGGCTGAAGCTTTCTTT. It encodes CASSRDWAEAFF.

The chain uses TRBV6-5 and TRBJ2-7; 12 nucleotides line up with TRBD2. Germline loops: CDR1 MNHEY, CDR2 SVGAGI. This CDR3 comprises 15 residues. With V trimmed by 6 bases and J by 2 bases, 5 bases remained unmatched. CDR3 amino acids: CASRPTSGSAYEQYF. The CDR3 bases are TGTGCCAGCAGACCGACTAGCGGGAGTGCCTACGAGCAGTACTTC.

This clone was observed a few times. The chain is built from TRBV7-8 and TRBJ2-1; TRBD1 is a possible D gene (5 bases). V gave up 3 bases and J gave up 7 bases, with 10 bases separating them. The germline gives CDR1 SGHVS, CDR2 FQNEAQ. The CDR3 contains 13 residues. The CDR3 nucleotides are TGTGCCAGCAGCTTTGCAGGGCGGAATGAGCAGTTCTTC. This sequence encodes CASSFAGRNEQFF.

The chain carries TRBV4-2 and TRBJ2-7, with D perhaps TRBD1 (6 bases). This CDR3 contains 16 residues. The germline CDR1 and CDR2 sequences are LGHNA and YNFKEQ. Deletions cut 0 bases from V and 3 bases from J, with 15 bases between. The chain's CDR3 is CASSQDVSRGVYEQYF. DNA of the CDR3: TGTGCCAGCAGCCAAGATGTCTCCAGGGGAGTCTACGAGCAGTACTTC.

The chain employs TRBV25-1 and TRBJ1-6, with 7 nucleotides matching TRBD1. The CDR3 spans 14 residues. J lost 7 bases, V lost 3 bases, and 3 bases had no gene match. Germline V CDR1 and CDR2: MGHDK, SYGVNS. For the CDR3, the DNA is TGTGCCAGCAGTGATGACAGGGCCAATTCACCCCTCCACTTT. Its translation: CASSDDRANSPLHF.

This sequence joins TRBV7-6 and TRBJ2-2, with 7 bases aligning to TRBD2. The V gene end was trimmed by 4 bases and the J gene end by 5 bases; junction bases not matched to a gene: 10. Per germline, CDR1 SGHVS and CDR2 FNYEAQ. The CDR3 spans 16 residues. The CDR3: CASSSGLVIGTGELFF. The CDR3 region has the DNA TGTGCCAGCAGCTCCGGACTAGTGATAGGAACCGGGGAGCTGTTTTTT.

Of note for this clone: Other DNA sequences of this sample code for an identical CDR3. The chain couples TRBV2 to TRBJ1-6, with D tentatively TRBD1 (6 bases). Per the germline V gene, CDR1 is SNHLY and CDR2 is FYNNEI. There are 14 residues in the CDR3. Trimming shortened V by 8 bases and J by 5 bases, and 13 bases separated the two germline ends. CDR3 nucleotides: TGTGCCAGCCGCGAACAGGGTGATAATTCACCCCTCCACTTT. Encoded protein: CASREQGDNSPLHF.

This chain connects TRBV27 to TRBJ2-1, with 11 bases fitting TRBD2. The junction had 10 bases not matched to a gene; V was cut back by 4 bases and J by 8 bases. The germline gives CDR1 MNHEY, CDR2 SMNVEV (reference sequence). The CDR3 is 16 amino acids. The CDR3: CASSSSGRRTIDEQFF. The CDR3 coding sequence is TGTGCCAGCAGTTCTAGCGGGAGGCGGACAATAGATGAGCAGTTCTTC.

This chain uses TRBV10-3 with TRBJ1-5; tentative D call: TRBD1 (5 bases). V gave up 3 bases and J gave up 3 bases, with 12 bases separating them. The CDR3 extends over 15 amino acids. CDR1 is ENHRY and CDR2 is SYGVKD in the germline V gene. CDR3 in amino acids: CAISDWGRPNQPQHF. As DNA, the CDR3 is TGTGCCATCAGTGATTGGGGACGTCCCAATCAGCCCCAGCATTTT.

This chain links TRBV7-2 with TRBJ1-4, with D tentatively TRBD1 (5 bases). Germline CDR1 SGHTA, CDR2 FQGNSA. The germline V and J ends were trimmed by 0 bases and 4 bases, with 6 bases remaining between them. This CDR3 is 14 amino acids long. The CDR3 sequence is CASSLARVNEKLFF. CDR3 sequence (DNA): TGTGCCAGCAGCTTAGCCAGGGTTAATGAAAAACTGTTTTTT.

This rearrangement joins TRBV6-6 to TRBJ1-1; D is perhaps TRBD1 (6 bases). Germline CDR1 is MNHNY and CDR2 is SVGAGI (reference sequence). Trimming took 0 bases from V and 4 from J, leaving 9 bases between them. The CDR3 extends over 14 amino acids. In nucleotides, the CDR3 is TGTGCCAGCAGTTACTCCCAGGGGAGCACTGAAGCTTTCTTT. It is translated as CASSYSQGSTEAFF.

This sequence joins TRBV6-5 and TRBJ2-2; 8 nucleotides match TRBD1. Germline V gene data show CDR1 as MNHEY and CDR2 as SVGAGI. The ends lost 6 bases at V and 2 bases at J; junction bases unmatched: 2. The CDR3 is 14 amino acids. The CDR3, as DNA: TGTGCCAGCAGCAGGGGGCCAAACACCGGGGAGCTGTTTTTT. Translation: CASSRGPNTGELFF.

The chain recombines TRBV5-4 with TRBJ1-2; D is perhaps TRBD1 (6 bases). This CDR3 is 17 amino acids long. The germline gives CDR1 SGHNT, CDR2 YYREEE (reference sequence). V dropped 4 bases and J dropped 4 bases, with 23 bases sitting between them. CDR3: CASSPRYGGGELYGYTF. The CDR3 nucleotides are TGTGCCAGCAGCCCCCGCTATGGGGGCGGAGAGCTCTATGGCTACACCTTC.

V usage is TRBV7-2 and J usage is TRBJ1-5; TRBD1 is a possible D gene (6 bases). Trimming cost V 3 bases and J 5 bases, with 11 bases left between them. Germline CDR1 SGHTA, CDR2 FQGNSA. The CDR3 has 14 amino acids. This CDR3 reads CASSFGGGDQPQHF. Here the CDR3 DNA reads TGTGCCAGCAGCTTCGGAGGGGGTGATCAGCCCCAGCATTTT.

This clone has a handful of counts. This same CDR3 is encoded by further DNA sequences in the sample. The chain recombines TRBV19 with TRBJ1-2; 8 bases align to TRBD1. Germline CDR1 LNHDA, CDR2 SQIVND (reference sequence). V lost 4 bases and J lost 2; bases outside the gene matches: 3. The CDR3 is 14 residues long. CDR3 sequence reads: CASSSTGGNYGYTF. The CDR3 DNA sequence: TGTGCCAGTAGTAGTACAGGGGGAAACTATGGCTACACCTTC.

J is TRBJ2-3 and V is TRBV10-3, with 9 nucleotides matching TRBD1. CDR3 length: 15 residues. Germline CDR1 reads ENHRY; CDR2 reads SYGVKD. The V gene end was trimmed by 7 bases and the J gene end by 5 bases; junction bases not matched to a gene: 10. The CDR3 bases are TGTGCCATCACGGTGGGACAGGGAGGAGTAGATACGCAGTATTTT. Protein: CAITVGQGGVDTQYF.

This clone was observed a handful of times. This same CDR3 is encoded by further DNA sequences in the sample. The chain joins TRBV28 to TRBJ1-1, with 7 bases matching TRBD1. V dropped 5 bases and J dropped 5; count of bases not matched to a gene: 5. The CDR3 has 13 residues. Germline CDR1 reads MDHEN; CDR2 reads SYDVKM. The CDR3 coding sequence is TGTGCCAGCAGTCGAGACAGGGTTACTGAAGCTTTCTTT. Translation: CASSRDRVTEAFF.

The chain links TRBV5-8 to TRBJ2-5; 13 bases match TRBD2. The tail of the sequence fits TRBJ2-7 better, so the J call may be wrong. The CDR3 runs to 13 residues. CDR1 and CDR2 (germline): SGHTS, YDEGEE. The CDR3 loop reads CASRTSGSVEQYF. CDR3 nucleotides: TGTGCCAGCCGGACTAGCGGGAGCGTCGAGCAGTACTTC.